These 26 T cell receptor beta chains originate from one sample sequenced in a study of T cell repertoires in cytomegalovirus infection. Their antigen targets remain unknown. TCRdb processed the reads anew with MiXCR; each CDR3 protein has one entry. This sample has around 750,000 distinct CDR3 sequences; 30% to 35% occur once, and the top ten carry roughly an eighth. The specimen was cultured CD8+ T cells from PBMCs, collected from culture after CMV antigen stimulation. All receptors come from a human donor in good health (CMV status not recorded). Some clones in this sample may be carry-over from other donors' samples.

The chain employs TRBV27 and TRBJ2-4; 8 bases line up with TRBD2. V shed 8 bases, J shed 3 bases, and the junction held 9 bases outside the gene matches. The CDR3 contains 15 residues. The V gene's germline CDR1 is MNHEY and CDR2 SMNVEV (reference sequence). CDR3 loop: CASCLTAGGKNIQYF. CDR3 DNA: TGTGCCAGCTGCCTTACGGCGGGGGGCAAAAACATTCAGTACTTC.

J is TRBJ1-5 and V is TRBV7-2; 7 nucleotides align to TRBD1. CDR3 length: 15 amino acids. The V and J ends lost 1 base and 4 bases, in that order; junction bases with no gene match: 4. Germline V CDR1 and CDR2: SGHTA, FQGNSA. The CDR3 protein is CASSLDDRVNQPQHF. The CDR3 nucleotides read TGTGCCAGCAGCTTAGATGACAGGGTAAATCAGCCCCAGCATTTT.

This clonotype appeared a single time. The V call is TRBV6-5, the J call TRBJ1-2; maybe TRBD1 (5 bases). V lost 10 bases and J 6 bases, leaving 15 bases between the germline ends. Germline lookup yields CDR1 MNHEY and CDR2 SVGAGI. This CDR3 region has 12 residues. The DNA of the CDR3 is TGTGCCACCAGCGGAGGGGCCGATGGCTACACCTTC. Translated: CATSGGADGYTF.

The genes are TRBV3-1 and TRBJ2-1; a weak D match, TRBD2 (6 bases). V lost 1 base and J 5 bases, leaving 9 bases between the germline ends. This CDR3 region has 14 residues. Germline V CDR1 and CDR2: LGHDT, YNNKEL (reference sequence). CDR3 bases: TGTGCCAGCAGCCAAGGGGACTGGGACAATGAGCAGTTCTTC. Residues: CASSQGDWDNEQFF.

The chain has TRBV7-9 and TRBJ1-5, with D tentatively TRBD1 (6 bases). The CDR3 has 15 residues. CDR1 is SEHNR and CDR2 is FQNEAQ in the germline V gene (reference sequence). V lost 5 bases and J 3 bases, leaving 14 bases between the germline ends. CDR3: CASSQQGSNNQPQHF. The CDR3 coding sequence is TGTGCCAGCAGCCAACAGGGATCGAACAATCAGCCCCAGCATTTT.

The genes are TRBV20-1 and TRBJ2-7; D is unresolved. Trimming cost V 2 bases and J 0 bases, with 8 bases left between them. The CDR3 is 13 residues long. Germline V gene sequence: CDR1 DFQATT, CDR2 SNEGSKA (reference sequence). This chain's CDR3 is CSARPQSSYEQYV. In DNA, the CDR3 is TGCAGTGCTAGACCTCAGAGCTCCTACGAGCAGTACGTC.

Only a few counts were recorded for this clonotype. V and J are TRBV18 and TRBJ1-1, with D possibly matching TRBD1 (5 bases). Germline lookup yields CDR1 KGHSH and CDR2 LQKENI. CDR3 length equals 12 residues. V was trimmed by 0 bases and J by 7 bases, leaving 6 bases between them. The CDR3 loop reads CASSPPGGEAFF. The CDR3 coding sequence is TGTGCCAGCTCACCACCGGGGGGTGAAGCTTTCTTT.

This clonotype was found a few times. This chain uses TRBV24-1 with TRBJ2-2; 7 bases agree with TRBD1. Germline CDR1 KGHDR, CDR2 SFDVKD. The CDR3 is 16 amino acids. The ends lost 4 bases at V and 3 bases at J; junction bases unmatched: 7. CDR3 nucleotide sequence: TGTGCCACCAGTGACCCTGACAGGGCGTACACCGGGGAGCTGTTTTTT. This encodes CATSDPDRAYTGELFF.

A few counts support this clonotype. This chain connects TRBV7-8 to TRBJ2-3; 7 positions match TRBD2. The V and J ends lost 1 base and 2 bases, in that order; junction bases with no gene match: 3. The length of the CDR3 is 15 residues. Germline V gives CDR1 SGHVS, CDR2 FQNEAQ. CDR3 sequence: CASSLDTSATDTQYF. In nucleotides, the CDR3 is TGTGCCAGCAGCTTAGATACTAGCGCCACAGATACGCAGTATTTT.

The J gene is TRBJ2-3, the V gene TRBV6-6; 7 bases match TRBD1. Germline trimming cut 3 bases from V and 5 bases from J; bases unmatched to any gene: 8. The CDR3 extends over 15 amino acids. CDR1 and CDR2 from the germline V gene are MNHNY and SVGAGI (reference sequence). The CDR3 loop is CASSYLTGTGDTQYF. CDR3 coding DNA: TGTGCCAGCAGTTATCTGACAGGGACCGGAGATACGCAGTATTTT.

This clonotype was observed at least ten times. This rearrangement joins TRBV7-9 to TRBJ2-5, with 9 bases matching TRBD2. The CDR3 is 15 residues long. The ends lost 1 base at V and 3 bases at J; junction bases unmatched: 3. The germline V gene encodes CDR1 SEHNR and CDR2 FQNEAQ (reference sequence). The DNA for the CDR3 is TGTGCCAGCAGCTTAGGGTTAGCGGGGGAAGAGACCCAGTACTTC. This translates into CASSLGLAGEETQYF.

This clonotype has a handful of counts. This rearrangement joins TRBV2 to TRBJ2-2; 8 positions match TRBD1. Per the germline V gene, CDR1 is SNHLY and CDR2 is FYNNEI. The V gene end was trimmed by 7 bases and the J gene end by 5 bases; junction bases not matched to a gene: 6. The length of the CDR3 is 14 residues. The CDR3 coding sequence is TGTGCCAGCACCGAGACAGGGGTAACCGGGGAGCTGTTTTTT. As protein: CASTETGVTGELFF.

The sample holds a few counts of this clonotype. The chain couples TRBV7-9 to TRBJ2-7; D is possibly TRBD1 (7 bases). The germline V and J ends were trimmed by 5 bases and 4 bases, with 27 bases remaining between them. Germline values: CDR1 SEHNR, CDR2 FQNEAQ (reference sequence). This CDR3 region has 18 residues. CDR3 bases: TGTGCCAGCAGCGATGTGGGGGGACCCGGGACAGCACAATACGAGCAGTACGTC. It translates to CASSDVGGPGTAQYEQYV.

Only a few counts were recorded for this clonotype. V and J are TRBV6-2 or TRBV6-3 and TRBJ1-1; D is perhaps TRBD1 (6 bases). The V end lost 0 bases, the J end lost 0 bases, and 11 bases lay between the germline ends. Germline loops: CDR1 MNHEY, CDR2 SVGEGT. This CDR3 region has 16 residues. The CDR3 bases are TGTGCCAGCAGTTACTCTGGACAGTACATGAACACTGAAGCTTTCTTT. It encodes CASSYSGQYMNTEAFF.

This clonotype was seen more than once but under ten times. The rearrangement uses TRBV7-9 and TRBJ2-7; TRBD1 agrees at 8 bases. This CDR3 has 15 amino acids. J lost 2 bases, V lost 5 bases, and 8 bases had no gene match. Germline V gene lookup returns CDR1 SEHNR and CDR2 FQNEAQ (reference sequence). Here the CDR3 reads CASSRGQGGAYEQYV. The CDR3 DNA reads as TGTGCCAGCAGCCGCGGACAGGGAGGAGCCTACGAGCAGTACGTC.

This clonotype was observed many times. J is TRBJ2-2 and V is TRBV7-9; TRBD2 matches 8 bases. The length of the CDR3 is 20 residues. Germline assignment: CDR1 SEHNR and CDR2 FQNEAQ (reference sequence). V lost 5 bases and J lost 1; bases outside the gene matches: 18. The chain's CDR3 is CASSPLRGERGLWNTGELFF. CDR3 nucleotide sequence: TGTGCCAGCAGCCCTCTCAGGGGCGAGCGGGGGCTTTGGAACACCGGGGAGCTGTTTTTT.

The CDR3 loop is CASGFPQGGGETQYF. Here the CDR3 DNA reads TGTGCTAGTGGTTTCCCCCAGGGAGGGGGGGAGACCCAGTACTTC. V and J are TRBV12-5 and TRBJ2-5; the D gene is possibly TRBD2 (7 bases). Germline lookup yields CDR1 LGHNT and CDR2 FRNRAP. The CDR3 loop spans 15 amino acids. V was shortened by 3 bases and J by 5 bases, with 16 bases between the two germline ends. Complete variable domain (other parts from reference TRBV12-5 and TRBJ2-5): DARVTQTPRHKVTEMGQEVTMRCQPILGHNTVFWYRQTMMQGLELLAYFRNRAPLDDSGMPKDRFSAEMPDATLATLKIQPSEPRDSAVYFCASGFPQGGGETQYFGPGTRLLVL.

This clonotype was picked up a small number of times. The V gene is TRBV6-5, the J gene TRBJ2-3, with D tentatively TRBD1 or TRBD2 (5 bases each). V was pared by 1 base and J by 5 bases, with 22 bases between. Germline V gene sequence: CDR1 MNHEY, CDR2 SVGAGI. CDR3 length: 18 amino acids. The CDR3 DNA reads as TGTGCCAGCAGTTACTTGTCTTGGGACGGTGCGCTGAGAGATACGCAGTATTTT. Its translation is CASSYLSWDGALRDTQYF.

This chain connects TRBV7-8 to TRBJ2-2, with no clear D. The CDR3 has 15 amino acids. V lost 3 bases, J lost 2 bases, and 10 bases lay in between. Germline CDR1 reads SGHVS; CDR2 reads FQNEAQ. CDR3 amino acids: CASSLFGVNTGELFF. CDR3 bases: TGTGCCAGCAGCTTGTTTGGGGTAAACACCGGGGAGCTGTTTTTT. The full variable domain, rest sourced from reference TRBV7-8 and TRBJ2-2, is GAGVSQSPRYKVAKRGQDVALRCDPISGHVSLFWYQQALGQGPEFLTYFQNEAQLDKSGLPSDRFFAERPEGSVSTLKIQRTQQEDSAVYLCASSLFGVNTGELFFGEGSRLTVL.

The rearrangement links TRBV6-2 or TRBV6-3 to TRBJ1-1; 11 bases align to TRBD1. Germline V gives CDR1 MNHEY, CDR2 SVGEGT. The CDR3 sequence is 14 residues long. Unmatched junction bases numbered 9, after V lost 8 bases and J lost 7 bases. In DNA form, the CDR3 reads TGTGCCAGCCAGGGGACAGGGGGATACAATGAAGCTTTCTTT. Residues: CASQGTGGYNEAFF.

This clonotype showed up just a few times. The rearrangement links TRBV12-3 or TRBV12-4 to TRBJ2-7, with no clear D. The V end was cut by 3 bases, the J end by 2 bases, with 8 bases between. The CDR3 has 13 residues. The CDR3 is CASSLGWTYEQYV. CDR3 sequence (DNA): TGTGCCAGCAGTTTGGGCTGGACCTACGAGCAGTACGTC.

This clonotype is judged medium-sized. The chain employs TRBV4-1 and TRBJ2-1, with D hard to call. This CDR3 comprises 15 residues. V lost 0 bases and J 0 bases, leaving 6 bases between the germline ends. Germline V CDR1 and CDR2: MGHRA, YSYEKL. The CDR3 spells CASSQESSSYNEQFF. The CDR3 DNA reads TGCGCCAGCAGCCAAGAATCGAGCTCCTACAATGAGCAGTTCTTC.

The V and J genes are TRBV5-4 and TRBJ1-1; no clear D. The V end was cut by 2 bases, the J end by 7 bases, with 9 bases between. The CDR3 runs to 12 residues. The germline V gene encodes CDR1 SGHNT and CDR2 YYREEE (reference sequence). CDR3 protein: CASSLWQNEAFF. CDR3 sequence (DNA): TGTGCCAGCAGCTTATGGCAAAATGAAGCTTTCTTT.

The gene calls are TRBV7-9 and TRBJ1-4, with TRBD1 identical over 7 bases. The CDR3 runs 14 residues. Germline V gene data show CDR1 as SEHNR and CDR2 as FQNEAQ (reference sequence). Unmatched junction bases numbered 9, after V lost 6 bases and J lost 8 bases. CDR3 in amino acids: CASRPTGLPEKLFF. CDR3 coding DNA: TGTGCCAGCAGACCGACAGGGCTCCCCGAAAAACTGTTTTTT.

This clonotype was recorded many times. The DNA of the CDR3 is TGTGCCAGCAGCTTAATCGCCGGGACAGGGAACAATGAGCAGTTCTTC. Its translation: CASSLIAGTGNNEQFF. J is TRBJ2-1 and V is TRBV7-2; TRBD1 agrees at 9 bases. The J segment lost 5 bases and the V segment lost 2 bases, leaving 7 bases of the junction unmatched. This CDR3 comprises 16 residues. Germline CDR1 SGHTA, CDR2 FQGNSA.

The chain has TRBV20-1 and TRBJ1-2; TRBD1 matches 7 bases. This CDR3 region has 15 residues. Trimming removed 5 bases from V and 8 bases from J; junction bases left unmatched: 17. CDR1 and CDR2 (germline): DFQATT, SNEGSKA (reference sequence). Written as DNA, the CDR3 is TGCAGTGCTCCCCTAGATTCACCGGGACAGAGCGGCTACACCTTC. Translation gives CSAPLDSPGQSGYTF.